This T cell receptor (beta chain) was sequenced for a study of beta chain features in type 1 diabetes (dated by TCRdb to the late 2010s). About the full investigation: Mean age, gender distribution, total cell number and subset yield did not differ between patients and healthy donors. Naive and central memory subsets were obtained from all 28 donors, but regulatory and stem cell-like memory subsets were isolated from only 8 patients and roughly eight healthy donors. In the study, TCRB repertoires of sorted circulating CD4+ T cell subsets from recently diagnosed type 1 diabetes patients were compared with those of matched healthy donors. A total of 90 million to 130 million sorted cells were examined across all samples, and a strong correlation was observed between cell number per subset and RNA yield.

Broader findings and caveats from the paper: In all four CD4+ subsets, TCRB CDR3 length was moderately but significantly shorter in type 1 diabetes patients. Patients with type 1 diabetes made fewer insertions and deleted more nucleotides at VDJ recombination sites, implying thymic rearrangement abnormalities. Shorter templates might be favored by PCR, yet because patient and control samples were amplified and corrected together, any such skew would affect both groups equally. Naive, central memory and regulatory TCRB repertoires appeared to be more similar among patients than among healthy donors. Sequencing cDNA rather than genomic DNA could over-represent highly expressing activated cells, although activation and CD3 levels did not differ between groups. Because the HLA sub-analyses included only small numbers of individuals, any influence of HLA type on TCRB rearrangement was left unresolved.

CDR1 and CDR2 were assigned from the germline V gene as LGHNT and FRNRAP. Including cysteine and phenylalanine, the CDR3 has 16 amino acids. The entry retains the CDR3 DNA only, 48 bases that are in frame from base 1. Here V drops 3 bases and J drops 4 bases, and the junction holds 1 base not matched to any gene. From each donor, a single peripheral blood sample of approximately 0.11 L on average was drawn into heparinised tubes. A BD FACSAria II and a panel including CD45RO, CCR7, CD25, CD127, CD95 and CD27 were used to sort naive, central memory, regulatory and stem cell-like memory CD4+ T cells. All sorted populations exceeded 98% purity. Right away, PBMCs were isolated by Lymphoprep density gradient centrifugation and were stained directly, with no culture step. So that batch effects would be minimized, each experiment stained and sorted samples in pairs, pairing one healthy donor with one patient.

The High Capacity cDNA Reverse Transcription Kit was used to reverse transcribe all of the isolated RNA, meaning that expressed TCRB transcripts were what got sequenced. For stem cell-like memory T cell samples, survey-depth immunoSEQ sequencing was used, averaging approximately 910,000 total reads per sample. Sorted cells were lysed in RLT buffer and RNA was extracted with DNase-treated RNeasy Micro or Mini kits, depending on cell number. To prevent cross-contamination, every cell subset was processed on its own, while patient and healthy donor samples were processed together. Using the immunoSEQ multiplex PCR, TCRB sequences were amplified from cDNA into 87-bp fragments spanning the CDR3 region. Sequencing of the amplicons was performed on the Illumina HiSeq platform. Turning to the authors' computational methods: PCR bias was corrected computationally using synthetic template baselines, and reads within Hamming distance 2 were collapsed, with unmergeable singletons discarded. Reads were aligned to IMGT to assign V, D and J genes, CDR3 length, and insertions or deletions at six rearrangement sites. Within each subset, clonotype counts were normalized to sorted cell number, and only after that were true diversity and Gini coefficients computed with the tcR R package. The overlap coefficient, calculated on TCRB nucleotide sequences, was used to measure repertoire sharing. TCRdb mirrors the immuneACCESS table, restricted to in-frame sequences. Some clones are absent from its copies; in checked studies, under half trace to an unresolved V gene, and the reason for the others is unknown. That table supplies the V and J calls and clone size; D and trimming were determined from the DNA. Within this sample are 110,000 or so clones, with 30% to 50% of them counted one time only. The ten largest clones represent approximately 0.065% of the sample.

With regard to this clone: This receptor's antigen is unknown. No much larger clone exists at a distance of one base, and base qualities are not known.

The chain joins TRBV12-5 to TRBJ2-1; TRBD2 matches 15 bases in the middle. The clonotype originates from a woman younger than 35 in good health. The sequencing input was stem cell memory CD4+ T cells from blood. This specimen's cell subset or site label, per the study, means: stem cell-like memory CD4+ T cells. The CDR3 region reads CASGFGTSGRYNEQFF. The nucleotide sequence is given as TGTGCTAGTGGTTTTGGGACTAGCGGGAGGTACAATGAGCAGTTCTTC. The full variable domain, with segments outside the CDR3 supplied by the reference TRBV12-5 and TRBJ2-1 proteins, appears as DARVTQTPRHKVTEMGQEVTMRCQPILGHNTVFWYRQTMMQGLELLAYFRNRAPLDDSGMPKDRFSAEMPDATLATLKIQPSEPRDSAVYFCASGFGTSGRYNEQFFGPGTRLTVL.